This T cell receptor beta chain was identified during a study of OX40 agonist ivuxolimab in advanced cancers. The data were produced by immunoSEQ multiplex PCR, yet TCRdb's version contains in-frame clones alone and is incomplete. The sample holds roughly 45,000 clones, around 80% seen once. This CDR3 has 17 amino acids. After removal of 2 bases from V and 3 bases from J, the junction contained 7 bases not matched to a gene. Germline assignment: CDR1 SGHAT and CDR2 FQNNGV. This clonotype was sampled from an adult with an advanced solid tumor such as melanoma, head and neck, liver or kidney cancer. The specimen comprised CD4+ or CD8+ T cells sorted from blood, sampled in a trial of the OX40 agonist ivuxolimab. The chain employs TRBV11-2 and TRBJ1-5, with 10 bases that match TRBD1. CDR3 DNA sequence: TGTGCCAGCAGCTTAAATAGGGGGACAGGGGACAATCAGCCCCAGCATTTT. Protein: CASSLNRGTGDNQPQHF. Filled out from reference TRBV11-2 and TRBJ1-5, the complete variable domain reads EAGVAQSPRYKIIEKRQSVAFWCNPISGHATLYWYQQILGQGPKLLIQFQNNGVVDDSQLPKDRFSAERLKGVDSTLKIQPAKLEDSAVYLCASSLNRGTGDNQPQHFGDGTRLSIL.